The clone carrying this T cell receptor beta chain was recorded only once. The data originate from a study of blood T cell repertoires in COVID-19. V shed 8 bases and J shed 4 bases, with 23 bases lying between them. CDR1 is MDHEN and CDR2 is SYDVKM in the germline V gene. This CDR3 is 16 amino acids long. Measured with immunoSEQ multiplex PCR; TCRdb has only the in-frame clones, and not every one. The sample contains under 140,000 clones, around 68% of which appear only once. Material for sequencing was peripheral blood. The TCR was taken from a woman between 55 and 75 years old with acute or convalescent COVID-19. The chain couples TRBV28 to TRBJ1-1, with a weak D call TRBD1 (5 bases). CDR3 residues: CASAGTVWGASTEAFF. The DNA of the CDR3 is TGTGCCAGCGCTGGTACGGTATGGGGCGCCAGCACTGAAGCTTTCTTT. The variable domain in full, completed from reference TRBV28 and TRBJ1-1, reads DVKVTQSSRYLVKRTGEKVFLECVQDMDHENMFWYRQDPGLGLRLIYFSYDVKMKEKGDIPEGYSVSREKKERFSLILESASTNQTSMYLCASAGTVWGASTEAFFGQGTRLTVV.